This T cell receptor (beta chain) came from a study of T cells in Graves' hyperthyroidism and ophthalmopathy. Researchers amplified the TCR beta CDR3 regions from RNA transcripts. Carried out on the TCR CDR3, a first-round RT-PCR used the HTBI primer set. TCRdb called the multiplex PCR reads again in MiXCR, with one record for every CDR3 protein. The table shows 450,000 to 650,000 distinct CDR3 sequences, with approximately 15% occurring only once. Study-level findings and limits: In the analysis, a 13 V-J model separated ophthalmopathy from stable hyperthyroidism.

Germline CDR1 and CDR2: SGHNT and YENEEA. There are 16 residues in the CDR3. Trimming cost V 5 bases and J 2 bases; bases outside gene matches: 10. This clonotype has a handful of counts. Its antigen is still unknown. The receptor's source is a young woman with Graves' ophthalmopathy. Sequenced sample: blood. The chain links TRBV11-3 to TRBJ2-7, with TRBD1 identical over 9 bases. In DNA, the CDR3 is TGTGCCAGCAGCGCCCGTTGGGGGACAGGGCCCTACGAGCAGTACTTC. This gives the protein CASSARWGTGPYEQYF.